This TCR beta chain was captured in a study of T-cell memory formation after mild COVID-19. In this sample, this clonotype turned up a few times. Its target is unknown. V lost 3 bases, J lost 3 bases, and 9 bases lay in between. The CDR3 spans 12 residues. Per the germline V gene, CDR1 is DFQATT and CDR2 is SNEGSKA (reference sequence). Researchers used 5'RACE with constant-segment primers to make TCR alpha and TCR beta cDNA libraries that carry sample barcodes and UMIs. MiXCR, run by TCRdb on the 5' RACE reads, gives a single entry per CDR3 protein. The repertoire holds about half a million distinct CDR3 sequences, with around a sixth as singletons. General study points: CD4+ contracting clones lay mainly in CM and EM, CD8+ ones in EMRA. Whether second-wave clones peaking at day 37 were SARS-CoV-2 specific went unconfirmed. While clones contracting from day 15 to 85 were balanced between CD4 and CD8, later expanders leaned CD4+.

The chain is built from TRBV20-1 and TRBJ2-7; D not resolved. The clonotype originates from an adult woman who had mild COVID-19 (a few samples of this study predate the infection). Cell type and time point are not known. The specimen was PBMCs or a T cell subset sorted from them (not recorded which). For the CDR3, the DNA is TGCAGTGCTAGTTGGATACTCTACGAGCAGTACTTC. Its protein product is CSASWILYEQYF.